The present T cell receptor beta chain was sequenced within a study of T cells in Graves' hyperthyroidism and ophthalmopathy (dated by TCRdb to the late 2010s). Background on the whole study: Peripheral blood was sampled at the time of initial diagnosis, prior to any treatment. Thyroid tissue and blood T-cell repertoires from more than 5 Graves' hyperthyroidism patients were also compared in the study. The paper describes TCR Vbeta CDR3 sequencing of 140 or so peripheral blood samples, made up of about 40 ophthalmopathy patients, approximately 76 hyperthyroidism patients and around 17 progressor patients. For training and testing, the approximately 97 patients in the discovery cohort were randomly divided in a 7:3 ratio. To identify TCR V-J signatures that set the groups apart, the researchers used a discovery cohort of 90 to 100 patients, made up of approximately 43 with Graves' ophthalmopathy and about 59 with stable Graves' hyperthyroidism. Following sampling, methimazole starting at 30 mg daily was given to hyperthyroidism patients, and high-dose intravenous methylprednisolone was given to ophthalmopathy patients. Whether ophthalmopathy could be predicted prospectively was tested in an independent validation cohort made up of under 20 hyperthyroidism patients plus 17 patients who later progressed to ophthalmopathy.

TCR beta CDR3 regions were amplified from RNA transcripts. A first-round RT-PCR of the TCR CDR3 used the HTBI primer set with the Qiagen OneStep RT-PCR kit. The libraries were constructed in a second round of multiplex PCR and then size-selected and purified. Paired-end sequencing of the libraries was performed with 100 bp reads on an Illumina HiSeq2000. On the authors' methods: SOAPnuke was used to process the raw data, with reads discarded if the reads contained adapters or uncalled bases, had a mean Phred below 15, or lacked an exact constant-primer or identifier match. High-quality paired reads were merged using COPE v1.2.5, and each unique nucleotide sequence was defined as a clonotype. MiTCR v1.1 was used to align the clonotypes against IMGT TRBV, TRBD and TRBJ reference segments. The analysis included only V-J combinations with a frequency above 0.0001, which together covered over 98% of the repertoires. The TCS score was defined as the ratio of F50 (clonal expansion) to E x V (chaos), calculated using BLOSUM62-based TCRdist between CDR3 peptides within each V-J. Welch's t-statistics and random forest reduced approximately 520 V-J features to about 12, which were used in a naive Bayes classifier (R e1071). TCRdb itself trimmed the public reads at Q25 with fastp, ran MiXCR and retained productive beta chains. Rows are combined by CDR3 protein, so each entry shows the most common genes and DNA. These V and J calls are TCRdb output, not the study's own analysis. The sample table holds 700,000 or so distinct CDR3 sequences, of which about 15% were seen once. Around 8% of the sample belongs to the ten largest clones.

Stable Graves' hyperthyroidism was defined as the absence of progression to ophthalmopathy over 18 months of follow-up. Hyperthyroidism patients were newly diagnosed, with disease duration under 2 months, and aged 18 to 65 years. Patients with uncontrolled infections, other autoimmune diseases, pregnancy or lactation were excluded. Diagnoses relied on clinical symptoms, serum thyroxine and TRAb, thyroid ultrasound and orbital computed tomography. Ficoll-Paque density gradient centrifugation was used to isolate PBMCs from approximately 11 ml of fresh peripheral blood. Total RNA was extracted with Trizol reagent, and quality was checked on an Agilent 2100 Bioanalyzer. General study outcomes and caveats: In validation, the model predicted progression to ophthalmopathy with about 71% sensitivity and approximately 72% specificity, a median of 6.5 months before onset. A 13 V-J signature model separated ophthalmopathy from stable hyperthyroidism, with approximately 87% sensitivity and roughly 82% specificity in cross-validation and 80%/75% in testing. Most expanded thyroid clonotypes (frequency above 0.001) were also detected in blood, suggesting blood repertoires may reflect thyroid immune responses. Sample size was not statistically predetermined, and investigators were not blinded to group allocation.

The table lists this clonotype with a few counts. Its specific antigen is unknown. Base qualities are not at hand, and no much larger clone is one base apart. Measured from the cysteine to the phenylalanine, the CDR3 is 14 residues long. Here the CDR3 DNA is all that survives: 42 bases in frame from base 1. CDR1 and CDR2 (MDHEN, SYDVKM) derive from the germline V gene. The V and J ends are trimmed by 7 bases and 4 bases, leaving 17 bases between them. Here the chain combines TRBV28 and TRBJ2-7; the D segment may tentatively be TRBD1 or TRBD2, each giving 5 matched bases. Sequencing was performed on blood. The clonotype was recovered from a man between 18 and 35 years old with Graves' hyperthyroidism. The CDR3 region: CASTDGTASYEQYF. In nucleotide form, the sequence is TGTGCCAGCACCGACGGGACGGCGTCGTACGAGCAGTACTTC.